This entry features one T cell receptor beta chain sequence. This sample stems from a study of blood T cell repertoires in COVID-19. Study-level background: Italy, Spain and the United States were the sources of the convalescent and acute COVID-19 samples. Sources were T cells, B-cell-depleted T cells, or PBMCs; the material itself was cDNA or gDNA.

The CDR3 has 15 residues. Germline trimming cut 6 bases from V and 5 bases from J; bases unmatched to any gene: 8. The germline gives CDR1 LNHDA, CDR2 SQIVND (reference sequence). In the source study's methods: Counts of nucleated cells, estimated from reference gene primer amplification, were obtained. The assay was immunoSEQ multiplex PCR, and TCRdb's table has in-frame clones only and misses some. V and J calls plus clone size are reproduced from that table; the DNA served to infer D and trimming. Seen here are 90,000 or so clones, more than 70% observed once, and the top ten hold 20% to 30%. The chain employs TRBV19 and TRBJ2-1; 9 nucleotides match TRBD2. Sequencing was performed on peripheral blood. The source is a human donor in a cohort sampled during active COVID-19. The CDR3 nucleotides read TGTGCCAGTAGCCTGGGACTAGCTATCAACAATGAGCAGTTCTTC. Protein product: CASSLGLAINNEQFF.